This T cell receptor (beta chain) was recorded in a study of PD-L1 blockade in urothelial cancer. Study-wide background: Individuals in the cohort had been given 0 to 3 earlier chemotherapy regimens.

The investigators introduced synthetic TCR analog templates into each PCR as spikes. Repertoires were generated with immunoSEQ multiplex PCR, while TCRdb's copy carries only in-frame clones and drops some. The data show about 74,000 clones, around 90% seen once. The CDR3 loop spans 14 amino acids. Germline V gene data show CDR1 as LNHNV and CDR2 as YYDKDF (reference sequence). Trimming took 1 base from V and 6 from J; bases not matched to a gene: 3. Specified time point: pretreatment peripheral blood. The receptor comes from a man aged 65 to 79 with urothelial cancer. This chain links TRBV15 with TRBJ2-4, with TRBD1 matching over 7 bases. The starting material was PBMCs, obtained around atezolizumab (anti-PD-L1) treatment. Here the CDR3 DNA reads TGTGCCACCAGCAGAGGGACAGGAGGAAACATTCAGTACTTC. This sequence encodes CATSRGTGGNIQYF.